The T cell receptor beta chain under discussion was sequenced for a study of blood T cells in healthy people across ages. Using a J-beta primer mix together with a sample-barcoded 5' primer, a second PCR was run for about 7 to 12 cycles. The template-switch adaptor was a 5' adaptor with 12 random nucleotides. It tagged each cDNA molecule. TCRdb processed the 5' RACE reads anew with MiXCR; each CDR3 protein has one entry. Here the sample spans some 760,000 distinct CDR3 sequences, approximately 25% being singletons. CDR3 length: 17 residues. Trimming cost V 4 bases and J 0 bases, with 18 bases left between them. Germline CDR1 is LGHNA and CDR2 is YSLEER. This clonotype was found a few times. These data were also reused for a study on T cells of mothers and their children. This second report adds: Six children, together with their three healthy Caucasian mothers, made up the donors.

Sample: blood. The chain combines TRBV4-3 with TRBJ1-2; D unresolved. This receptor was identified in a boy between 5 and 17 years old in good health. The DNA for the CDR3 is TGCGCCAGCAGCCCGAACACGGAACGTAGCGCTAACTATGGCTACACCTTC. Translation gives CASSPNTERSANYGYTF.